Here is one T cell receptor (beta chain) with its context. The CDR3 extends 3 residues past the end of the read, so its final part is completed from the germline J gene. Dot-blot hybridization genotyped cervical HPV amplified with MY09/MY11 PCR. V shed 4 bases, J shed 3 bases, and the junction held 5 bases outside the gene matches. Germline CDR1 KGHSH, CDR2 LQKENI. The CDR3 runs 14 residues. The data stem from a study of T cells in women clearing cervical HPV infection. About the research overall: Blood came at first lesion visit for cases, post-clearance for controls. For cases, blood was sampled a median 149 days after lesion detection, interquartile range roughly 80 to 200 days. HLA type could not be excluded as a confounder.

The table came from immunoSEQ multiplex PCR; TCRdb's copy has only in-frame clones and leaves some out. The sample is made up of about 36,000 clones, and the top ten hold around 4% of it. The clonotype originates from a woman between 18 and 70 years old with a cervical HPV16 infection that either progressed to CIN3+ or cleared (not recorded which). The rearrangement uses TRBV18 and TRBJ1-1; TRBD1 aligns across 7 bases. The sample taken for sequencing was blood buffy coat. Partial CDR3 DNA: TGTGCCAGCTCACGACAGGGTGGGGACACTGAA. Translated, it gives CASSRQGGDTE. The CDR3, in full, reads CASSRQGGDTEAFF.